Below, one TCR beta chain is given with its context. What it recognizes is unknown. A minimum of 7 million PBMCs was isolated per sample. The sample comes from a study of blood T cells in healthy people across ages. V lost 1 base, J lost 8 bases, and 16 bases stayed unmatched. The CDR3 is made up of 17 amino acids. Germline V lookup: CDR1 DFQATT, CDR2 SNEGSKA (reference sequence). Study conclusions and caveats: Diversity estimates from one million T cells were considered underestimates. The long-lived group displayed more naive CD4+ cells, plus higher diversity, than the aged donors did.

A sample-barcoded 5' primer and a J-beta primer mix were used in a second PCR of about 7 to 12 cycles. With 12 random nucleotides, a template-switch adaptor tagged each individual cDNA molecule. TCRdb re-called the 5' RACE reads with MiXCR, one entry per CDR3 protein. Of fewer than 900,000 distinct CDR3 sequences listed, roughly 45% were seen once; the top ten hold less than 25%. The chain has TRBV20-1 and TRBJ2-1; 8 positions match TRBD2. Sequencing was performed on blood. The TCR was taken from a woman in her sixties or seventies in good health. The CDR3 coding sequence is TGCAGTGCTAGAGCCTCCGGAGGGACTAGACGGCTTTATGAGCAGTTCTTC. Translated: CSARASGGTRRLYEQFF.